The clone carrying this T cell receptor (beta chain) has a count of ten or more. Researchers took RNA transcripts and amplified the TCR beta CDR3 regions from them. RT-PCR in the first round (using the HTBI primer set) targeted the TCR CDR3. TCRdb itself ran the multiplex PCR reads through MiXCR, one entry per CDR3 protein. There are about 400,000 distinct CDR3 sequences in the sample; about 14% occur only once, and roughly 21% lies in the top ten. The germline CDR1 and CDR2 sequences are MDHEN and SYDVKM. V gave up 2 bases and J gave up 4 bases, with 17 bases separating them. This CDR3 has 16 amino acids. These data come from a study of T cells in Graves' hyperthyroidism and ophthalmopathy.

The genes are TRBV28 and TRBJ1-2, with D possibly TRBD1 on 6 matching bases. The sequence derives from a woman in her 30s with Graves' ophthalmopathy. The specimen was blood. CDR3 nucleotides: TGTGCCAGCAGTTTAGGGGGCCGCCCATCAGGCTATGGCTACACCTTC. It codes for CASSLGGRPSGYGYTF.